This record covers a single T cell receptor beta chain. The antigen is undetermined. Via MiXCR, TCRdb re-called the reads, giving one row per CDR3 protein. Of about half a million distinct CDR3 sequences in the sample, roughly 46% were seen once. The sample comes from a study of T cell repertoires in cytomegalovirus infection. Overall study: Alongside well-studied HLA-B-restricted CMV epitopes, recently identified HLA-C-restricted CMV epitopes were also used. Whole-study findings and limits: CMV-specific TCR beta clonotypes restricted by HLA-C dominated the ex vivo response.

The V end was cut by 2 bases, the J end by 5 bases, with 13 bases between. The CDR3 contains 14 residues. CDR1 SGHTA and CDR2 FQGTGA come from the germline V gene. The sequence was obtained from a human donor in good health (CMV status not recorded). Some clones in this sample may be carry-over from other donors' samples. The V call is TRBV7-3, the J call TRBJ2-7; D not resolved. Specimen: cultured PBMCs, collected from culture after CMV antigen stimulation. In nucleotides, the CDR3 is TGTGCCAGCAGCTTACGGGCACTGGACGACGAGCAGTACTTC. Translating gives CASSLRALDDEQYF.